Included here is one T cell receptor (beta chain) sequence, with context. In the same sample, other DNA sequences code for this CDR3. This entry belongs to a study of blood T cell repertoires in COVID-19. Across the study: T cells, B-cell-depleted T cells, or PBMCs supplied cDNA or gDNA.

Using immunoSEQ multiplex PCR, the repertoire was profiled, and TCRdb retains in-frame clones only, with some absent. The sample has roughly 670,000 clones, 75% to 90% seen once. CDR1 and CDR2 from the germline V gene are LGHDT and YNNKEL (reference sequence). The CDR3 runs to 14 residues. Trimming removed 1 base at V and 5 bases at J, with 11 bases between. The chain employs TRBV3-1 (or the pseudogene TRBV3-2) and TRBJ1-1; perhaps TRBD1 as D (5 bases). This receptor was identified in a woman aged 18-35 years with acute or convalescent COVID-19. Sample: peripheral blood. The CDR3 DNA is TGTGCCAGCAGCCAAGTTCAGGGCGGTACTGAAGCTTTCTTT. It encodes CASSQVQGGTEAFF.